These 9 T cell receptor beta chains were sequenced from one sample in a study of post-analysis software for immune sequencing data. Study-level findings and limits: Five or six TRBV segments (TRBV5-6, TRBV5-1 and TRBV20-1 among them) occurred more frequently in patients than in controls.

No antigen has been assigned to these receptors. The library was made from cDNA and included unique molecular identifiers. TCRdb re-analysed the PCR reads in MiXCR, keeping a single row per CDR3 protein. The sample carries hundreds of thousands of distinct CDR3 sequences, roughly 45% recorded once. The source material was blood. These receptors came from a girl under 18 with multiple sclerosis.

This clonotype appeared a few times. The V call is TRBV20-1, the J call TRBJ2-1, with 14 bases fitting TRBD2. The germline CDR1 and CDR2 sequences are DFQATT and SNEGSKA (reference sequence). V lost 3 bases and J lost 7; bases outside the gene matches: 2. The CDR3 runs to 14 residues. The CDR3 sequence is CSASRTSGRNEQFF. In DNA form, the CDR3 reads TGCAGTGCTAGTAGGACTAGCGGGAGGAATGAGCAGTTCTTC.

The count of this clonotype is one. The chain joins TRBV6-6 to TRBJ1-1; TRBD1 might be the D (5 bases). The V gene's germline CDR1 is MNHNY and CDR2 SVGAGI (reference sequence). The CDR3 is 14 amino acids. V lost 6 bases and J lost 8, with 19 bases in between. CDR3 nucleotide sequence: TGTGCCAGCAGCCCGGGAGGGGCCGCTCCCGAAGCTTTCTTT. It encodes CASSPGGAAPEAFF.

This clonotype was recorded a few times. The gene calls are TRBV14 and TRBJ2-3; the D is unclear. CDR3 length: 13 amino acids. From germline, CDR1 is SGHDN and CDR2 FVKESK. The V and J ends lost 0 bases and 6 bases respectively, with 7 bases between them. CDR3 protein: CASSQDSLDTQYF. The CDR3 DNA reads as TGTGCCAGCAGCCAAGATAGTCTGGATACGCAGTATTTT.

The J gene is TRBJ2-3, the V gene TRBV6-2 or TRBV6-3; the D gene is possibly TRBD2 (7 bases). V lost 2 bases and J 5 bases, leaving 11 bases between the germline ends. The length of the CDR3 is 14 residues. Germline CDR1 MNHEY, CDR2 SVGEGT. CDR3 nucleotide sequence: TGTGCCAGCAGTTACGCGGGGGCCCTAGATACGCAGTATTTT. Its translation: CASSYAGALDTQYF.

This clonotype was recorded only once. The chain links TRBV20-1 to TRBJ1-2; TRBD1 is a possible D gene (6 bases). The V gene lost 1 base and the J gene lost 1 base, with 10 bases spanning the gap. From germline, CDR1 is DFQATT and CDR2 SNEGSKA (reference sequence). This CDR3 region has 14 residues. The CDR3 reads CSARATGFNYGYTF. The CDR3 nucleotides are TGCAGTGCTAGAGCTACAGGGTTTAACTATGGCTACACCTTC.

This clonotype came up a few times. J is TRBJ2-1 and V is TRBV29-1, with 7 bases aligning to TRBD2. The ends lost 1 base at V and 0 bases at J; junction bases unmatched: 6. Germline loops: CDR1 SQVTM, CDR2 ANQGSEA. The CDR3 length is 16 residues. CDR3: CSVEVRLASSYNEQFF. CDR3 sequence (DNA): TGCAGCGTTGAAGTCAGACTAGCTAGCTCCTACAATGAGCAGTTCTTC.

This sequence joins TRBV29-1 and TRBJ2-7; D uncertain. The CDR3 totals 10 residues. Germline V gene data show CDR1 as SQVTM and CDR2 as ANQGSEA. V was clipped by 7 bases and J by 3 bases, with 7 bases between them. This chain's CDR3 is CSAFDYEQYF. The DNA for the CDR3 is TGCAGCGCCTTTGACTACGAGCAGTACTTC.

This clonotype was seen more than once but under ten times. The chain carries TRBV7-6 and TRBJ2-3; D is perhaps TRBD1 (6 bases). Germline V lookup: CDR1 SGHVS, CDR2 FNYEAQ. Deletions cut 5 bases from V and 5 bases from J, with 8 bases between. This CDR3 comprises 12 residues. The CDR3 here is CASSRRGDTQYF. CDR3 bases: TGTGCCAGCAGCCGCAGGGGAGATACGCAGTATTTT.

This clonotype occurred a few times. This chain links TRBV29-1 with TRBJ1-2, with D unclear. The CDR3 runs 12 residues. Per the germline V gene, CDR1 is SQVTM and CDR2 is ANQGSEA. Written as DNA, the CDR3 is TGCAGTGCCCAGCTAACAAACTATGGCTACACCTTC. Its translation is CSAQLTNYGYTF.